The 25 T cell receptor beta chains in this list originate from one sample, sequenced in a study of blood T cells in healthy people across ages. Alongside a J-beta primer mix, a sample-barcoded 5' primer served in a second PCR lasting 7 to 11 cycles. A single record per CDR3 protein comes from TCRdb applying MiXCR to the 5' RACE reads. The data show around 1,100,000 distinct CDR3 sequences, more than 30% seen once. The source material was blood. The receptors were gathered from a man aged 18-30 years in good health.

V and J are TRBV6-1 and TRBJ1-1; 10 bases agree with TRBD1. The length of the CDR3 is 16 residues. V dropped 6 bases and J dropped 0; count of bases not matched to a gene: 7. Germline-derived CDR1 and CDR2 are MNHNS and SASEGT. CDR3 in DNA: TGTGCCAGCAGGACAGGGGGCCACTCCATGAACACTGAAGCTTTCTTT. Translated: CASRTGGHSMNTEAFF.

This clonotype was counted between two and nine times. V usage is TRBV12-3 or TRBV12-4 and J usage is TRBJ2-7; 10 positions match TRBD2. Unmatched junction bases numbered 9, after V lost 3 bases and J lost 10 bases. There are 14 residues in the CDR3. The CDR3 spells CASSFGPSSGGQYF. The CDR3 bases are TGTGCCAGCAGTTTTGGGCCCTCTAGCGGGGGCCAGTACTTC.

This chain links TRBV14 with TRBJ1-5; no clear D gene. CDR1 and CDR2 from the germline V gene are SGHDN and FVKESK. V was pared by 5 bases and J by 1 base, with 9 bases between. CDR3 length: 14 amino acids. DNA for the CDR3: TGTGCCAGCAGCAGGGTTGGGAGCAATCAGCCCCAGCATTTT. Amino acids: CASSRVGSNQPQHF.

The chain combines TRBV7-9 with TRBJ1-2; no clear D gene. The CDR3 has 8 amino acids. Deletions cut 4 bases from V and 12 bases from J, with 3 bases between. The germline gives CDR1 SEHNR, CDR2 FQNEAQ (reference sequence). This CDR3 reads CASSSHTF. For the CDR3, the DNA is TGTGCCAGCAGCTCGCACACCTTC.

This clonotype was observed a single time. This sequence joins TRBV12-3 or TRBV12-4 and TRBJ1-3; D unresolved. This CDR3 is built from 14 residues. V was cut by 6 bases and J by 0 bases, with 9 bases left in between. The CDR3 is CASSIDHSGNTIYF. The CDR3 DNA follows: TGTGCCAGCAGCATCGACCACTCTGGAAACACCATATATTTT.

CDR3 DNA: TGTGCCAGCAGCCAAGATGCAACTGGTGAGCAGTTCTTC. It translates to CASSQDATGEQFF. The chain carries TRBV3-1 and TRBJ2-1; D is unclear. Trimming took off 0 bases at V and 9 bases at J, with 9 bases between the two ends. CDR1 is LGHDT, CDR2 YNNKEL, per germline (reference sequence). The CDR3 contains 13 residues.

Comments on this clonotype: One end of the junction does not line up with germline, which may come from a read error. For the CDR3, the DNA is TGTGCCATCGGAGGGGGACCAACCACAGATACGCCGTATTTT. It yields the protein CAIGGGPTTDTPYF. The chain joins TRBV10-3 to TRBJ2-3, with D tentatively TRBD1 or TRBD2 (6 bases each). The CDR3 length is 14 residues. Germline V gene data show CDR1 as ENHRY and CDR2 as SYGVKD.

J is TRBJ1-4 and V is TRBV10-3; D is uncertain. This CDR3 has 13 residues. From germline, CDR1 is ENHRY and CDR2 SYGVKD. V was pared by 4 bases and J by 5 bases, with 8 bases between. CDR3 sequence: CAISAGKNEKLFF. The DNA of the CDR3 is TGTGCCATCAGTGCAGGCAAAAATGAAAAACTGTTTTTT.

This clonotype was counted only a few times. This chain uses TRBV29-1 with TRBJ2-1; TRBD2 matches at 7 bases. CDR1 is SQVTM and CDR2 is ANQGSEA in the germline V gene. CDR3 length: 12 residues. The J segment lost 6 bases and the V segment lost 4 bases, leaving 3 bases of the junction unmatched. DNA for the CDR3: TGCAGCGTTGGGCGGGGGACCAATGAGCAGTTCTTC. Its protein product is CSVGRGTNEQFF.

This clonotype was picked up a small number of times. The chain uses TRBV3-1 and TRBJ2-1; 13 positions agree with TRBD2. V gave up 7 bases and J gave up 6 bases; unmatched junction bases: 3. The CDR3 has 14 amino acids. The germline V gene has CDR1 LGHDT and CDR2 YNNKEL (reference sequence). CDR3 sequence: CASKTSGGPNEQFF. The CDR3 bases are TGTGCCAGCAAGACTAGCGGGGGGCCCAATGAGCAGTTCTTC.

This chain joins TRBV5-1 and TRBJ2-1; TRBD2 agrees at 8 bases. Germline assignment: CDR1 SGHRS and CDR2 YFSETQ. CDR3 length equals 16 residues. V shed 0 bases, J shed 4 bases, and the junction held 6 bases outside the gene matches. The CDR3, as DNA: TGCGCCAGCAGCTTGGGGTCCAGCGGGGGTTACAATGAGCAGTTCTTC. This gives the protein CASSLGSSGGYNEQFF. Full variable domain (missing parts from reference TRBV5-1 and TRBJ2-1): KAGVTQTPRYLIKTRGQQVTLSCSPISGHRSVSWYQQTPGQGLQFLFEYFSETQRNKGNFPGRFSGRQFSNSRSEMNVSTLELGDSALYLCASSLGSSGGYNEQFFGPGTRLTVL.

This clonotype was detected only a few times. This chain links TRBV28 with TRBJ1-1; D gene uncertain. CDR1 and CDR2 (germline): MDHEN, SYDVKM. V lost 3 bases to trimming and J lost 4 bases, with 9 bases between them. CDR3 length: 13 residues. The CDR3 is CASSFTASTEAFF. CDR3 coding DNA: TGTGCCAGCAGTTTTACCGCGAGCACTGAAGCTTTCTTT.

Ten or more counts support this clonotype. V and J are TRBV12-3 or TRBV12-4 and TRBJ2-7; 7 positions match TRBD1. V trimming: 7 bases; J trimming: 3 bases; junction bases outside the gene matches: 6. The CDR3 contains 13 residues. In nucleotides, the CDR3 is TGTGCCAGCAAGTATACAGGGGTCTACGAGCAGTACTTC. Encoded protein: CASKYTGVYEQYF.

The chain combines TRBV7-2 with TRBJ2-3; D is uncertain. Trimming removed 4 bases at V and 3 bases at J, with 17 bases between. The CDR3 contains 16 residues. Germline assignment: CDR1 SGHTA and CDR2 FQGNSA. CDR3 loop: CASSSDGPLLTDTQYF. CDR3 coding DNA: TGTGCCAGCAGCTCCGACGGCCCGTTATTGACAGATACGCAGTATTTT. Supplemented by reference TRBV7-2 and TRBJ2-3, the full variable domain reads GAGVSQSPSNKVTEKGKDVELRCDPISGHTALYWYRQSLGQGLEFLIYFQGNSAPDKSGLPSDRFSAERTGGSVSTLTIQRTQQEDSAVYLCASSSDGPLLTDTQYFGPGTRLTVL.

This chain links TRBV10-3 with TRBJ2-3; D is possibly TRBD2 (6 bases). Germline CDR1 reads ENHRY; CDR2 reads SYGVKD. The CDR3 has 14 residues. The V end lost 6 bases, the J end lost 1 base, and 11 bases lay between the germline ends. This CDR3 reads CAIRGGSGTDTQYF. CDR3 bases: TGTGCCATCAGAGGAGGGTCCGGCACAGATACGCAGTATTTT.

This clonotype appeared a few times. This chain links TRBV20-1 with TRBJ2-1, with 8 bases fitting TRBD2. After removal of 0 bases from V and 5 bases from J, the junction contained 6 bases not matched to a gene. Germline V gene sequence: CDR1 DFQATT, CDR2 SNEGSKA (reference sequence). CDR3 length: 15 amino acids. CDR3 DNA: TGCAGTGCTAGAGACAGGCTAGCGGGCAACAATGAGCAGTTCTTC. It specifies CSARDRLAGNNEQFF.

Here the CDR3 DNA reads TGTGCCAGCAGCCAAATCGATTACAGGGGAGATGGCTACACCTTC. This translates into CASSQIDYRGDGYTF. The rearrangement links TRBV14 to TRBJ1-2; TRBD1 aligns across 7 bases. The CDR3 spans 15 residues. Germline CDR1 is SGHDN and CDR2 is FVKESK. V shed 2 bases and J 6 bases; nucleotides not matched to a gene: 9.

The J gene is TRBJ2-1, the V gene TRBV28; 7 positions match TRBD1. With V trimmed by 5 bases and J by 7 bases, 8 bases remained unmatched. In germline, CDR1 is MDHEN, CDR2 SYDVKM. CDR3 length: 14 amino acids. The CDR3, as DNA: TGTGCCAGCAGTGACCGGGACAGATCAAATGAGCAGTTCTTC. Its translation: CASSDRDRSNEQFF.

This chain connects TRBV12-3 or TRBV12-4 to TRBJ2-5; 9 bases agree with TRBD1. V lost 6 bases and J lost 4; bases outside the gene matches: 6. The CDR3 is made up of 14 amino acids. CDR3 amino acids: CASSGTGSGETQYF. In nucleotides, the CDR3 is TGTGCCAGCAGCGGGACAGGGAGTGGAGAGACCCAGTACTTC.

V gene TRBV20-1 combines with J gene TRBJ2-3; 7 nucleotides line up with TRBD1. Losses at the gene ends were 6 bases for V and 0 bases for J; bases not matched to a gene: 12. Germline CDR1 is DFQATT and CDR2 is SNEGSKA (reference sequence). The CDR3 runs 16 residues. This chain's CDR3 is CSATTPGQASTDTQYF. CDR3 in DNA: TGCAGTGCGACTACCCCTGGACAGGCTAGCACAGATACGCAGTATTTT.

This clonotype showed up just a few times. The V gene is TRBV29-1, the J gene TRBJ2-3; D not certain. Germline lookup yields CDR1 SQVTM and CDR2 ANQGSEA. The ends were cut back, 3 bases at V and 4 bases at J, with 14 bases in the middle. This CDR3 has 14 amino acids. The CDR3 bases are TGCAGCGTTGACAAAGGGATTGGCGCAGATACGCAGTATTTT. Translated, it gives CSVDKGIGADTQYF.

J is TRBJ1-2 and V is TRBV6-1, with D tentatively TRBD1 (5 bases). This CDR3 spans 14 amino acids. Germline assignment: CDR1 MNHNS and CDR2 SASEGT. Trimming took off 0 bases at V and 5 bases at J, with 10 bases between the two ends. CDR3 amino acids: CASSEAAGPYGYTF. CDR3 DNA: TGTGCCAGCAGTGAAGCGGCGGGGCCTTATGGCTACACCTTC.

The V gene is TRBV10-3, the J gene TRBJ2-5; 8 bases agree with TRBD2. Per the germline V gene, CDR1 is ENHRY and CDR2 is SYGVKD. The junction had 2 bases not matched to a gene; V was cut back by 6 bases and J by 2 bases. This CDR3 contains 13 residues. CDR3 in amino acids: CAISPGGQETQYF. The CDR3 coding sequence is TGTGCCATCAGCCCGGGGGGGCAAGAGACCCAGTACTTC.

This clonotype has at least ten counts. The gene calls are TRBV5-1 and TRBJ2-3; TRBD2 is a possible D gene (6 bases). This CDR3 spans 15 amino acids. The V end lost 1 base, the J end lost 2 bases, and 11 bases lay between the germline ends. Germline V CDR1 and CDR2: SGHRS, YFSETQ. The CDR3 loop reads CASSLTGVPTDTQYF. DNA for the CDR3: TGCGCCAGCAGCTTGACGGGGGTTCCCACAGATACGCAGTATTTT.

V and J are TRBV9 and TRBJ2-7, with D possibly called TRBD1 or TRBD2 (6 bases each). Trimming pared 3 bases from V and 7 bases from J, leaving 23 bases between. Germline V gene sequence: CDR1 SGDLS, CDR2 YYNGEE. CDR3 length: 16 amino acids. This chain's CDR3 is CASSAQVGGLYNEQYF. For the CDR3, the DNA is TGTGCCAGCAGCGCCCAAGTGGGGGGCCTATACAATGAGCAGTACTTC. Using reference TRBV9 and TRBJ2-7 for the parts outside the CDR3, the full variable domain is DSGVTQTPKHLITATGQRVTLRCSPRSGDLSVYWYQQSLDQGLQFLIQYYNGEERAKGNILERFSAQQFPDLHSELNLSSLELGDSALYFCASSAQVGGLYNEQYFGPGTRLTVT.